These 32 T cell receptor beta chains share one sample of origin, sequenced in a study of blood T cell repertoires in COVID-19. Sequencing used immunoSEQ multiplex PCR; TCRdb keeps in-frame clones, though not all of them. The table has about 320,000 clones, around nine tenths seen once. Sequenced sample: PBMCs or T cells enriched from blood (not recorded which). The source of these receptors is a man aged 55 to 70 who had recovered from COVID-19.

In its sample, this clone was seen once. The chain combines TRBV6-5 with TRBJ1-3; perhaps TRBD1 as D (5 bases). In germline, CDR1 is MNHEY, CDR2 SVGAGI. CDR3 length: 15 residues. Trimming removed 0 bases at V and 0 bases at J, with 6 bases between. CDR3 coding DNA: TGTGCCAGCAGTTACTCCAGGGACTCTGGAAACACCATATATTTT. Its translation: CASSYSRDSGNTIYF.

This clone was counted once. This chain links TRBV6-1 with TRBJ2-3; no firm D call. This CDR3 spans 14 amino acids. The V and J ends lost 3 bases and 6 bases respectively, with 13 bases between them. Germline CDR1 is MNHNS and CDR2 is SASEGT. The chain's CDR3 is CASSDAVVADTQYF. CDR3 bases: TGTGCCAGCAGTGACGCGGTCGTGGCTGATACGCAGTATTTT.

V gene TRBV5-4 combines with J gene TRBJ2-2; 10 bases fit TRBD1. V shed 3 bases and J 7 bases; nucleotides not matched to a gene: 6. The CDR3 runs to 15 residues. Germline assignment: CDR1 SGHNT and CDR2 YYREEE (reference sequence). CDR3 coding DNA: TGTGCCAGCAGCTACGAGACAGGGGGCCTCGGGGAGCTGTTTTTT. Amino acid sequence: CASSYETGGLGELFF.

The gene calls are TRBV7-9 and TRBJ2-2; maybe TRBD2 (5 bases). V was pared by 4 bases and J by 1 base, with 10 bases between. CDR3 length: 15 amino acids. Per germline, CDR1 SEHNR and CDR2 FQNEAQ (reference sequence). In DNA, the CDR3 is TGTGCCAGCAGCTCTTGGACTGGGAACACCGGGGAGCTGTTTTTT. This sequence encodes CASSSWTGNTGELFF. The full variable domain, with the rest looked up from reference TRBV7-9 and TRBJ2-2, is DTGVSQNPRHKITKRGQNVTFRCDPISEHNRLYWYRQTLGQGPEFLTYFQNEAQLEKSRLLSDRFSAERPKGSFSTLEIQRTEQGDSAMYLCASSSWTGNTGELFFGEGSRLTVL.

The chain recombines TRBV19 with TRBJ1-6; 7 nucleotides line up with TRBD1. The CDR3 has 16 amino acids. Trimming removed 6 bases from V and 5 bases from J; junction bases left unmatched: 10. In germline, CDR1 is LNHDA, CDR2 SQIVND (reference sequence). The CDR3 here is CASSYTGDLHNSPLHF. The CDR3 DNA reads TGTGCCAGTAGCTATACAGGGGATCTTCATAATTCACCCCTCCACTTT.

V and J are TRBV7-9 and TRBJ2-7; 8 bases fit TRBD2. The CDR3 is made up of 17 amino acids. Losses at the gene ends were 5 bases for V and 4 bases for J; bases not matched to a gene: 16. Germline assignment: CDR1 SEHNR and CDR2 FQNEAQ (reference sequence). The CDR3 DNA is TGTGCCAGCAGCACCTTCCGGGGGGGTCGGAGAAAGTACGAGCAGTACTTC. Translation: CASSTFRGGRRKYEQYF.

This chain's CDR3 is CASRADYGYTF. The CDR3 coding sequence is TGTGCCAGCAGGGCGGACTATGGCTACACCTTC. The chain links TRBV28 to TRBJ1-2; D ambiguous. CDR1 MDHEN and CDR2 SYDVKM come from the germline V gene. Trimming removed 6 bases at V and 3 bases at J, with 5 bases between. CDR3 size: 11 residues.

The count of this clone is one. The chain combines TRBV4-1 with TRBJ2-2; 9 bases are a match to TRBD2. The CDR3 length is 15 residues. In germline, CDR1 is MGHRA, CDR2 YSYEKL. The V gene end was trimmed by 9 bases and the J gene end by 4 bases; junction bases not matched to a gene: 9. CDR3 amino acids: CARMREGRSTGELFF. In DNA, the CDR3 is TGCGCCAGGATGCGGGAGGGCCGTAGCACCGGGGAGCTGTTTTTT.

The J gene is TRBJ2-4, the V gene TRBV7-3; TRBD2 agrees at 10 bases. V lost 0 bases, J lost 0 bases, and 8 bases stayed unmatched. CDR1 is SGHTA, CDR2 FQGTGA, per germline. This CDR3 spans 19 amino acids. The CDR3 DNA sequence: TGTGCCAGCAGCTTAACGGGTAGCGGGGGGATCTTAGCCAAAAACATTCAGTACTTC. Its translation: CASSLTGSGGILAKNIQYF.

The chain combines TRBV19 with TRBJ2-7; D gene uncertain. Germline assignment: CDR1 LNHDA and CDR2 SQIVND (reference sequence). This CDR3 has 16 residues. Trimming cost V 6 bases and J 3 bases, with 21 bases left between them. The CDR3 reads CASSDKRILGIYEQYF. The CDR3, as DNA: TGTGCCAGTAGCGACAAAAGAATTCTGGGCATCTACGAGCAGTACTTC.

Only one count was recorded for this clone. The CDR3 sequence: CASSEGGSEYGYTF. The DNA of the CDR3 is TGTGCCAGCAGTGAGGGGGGGTCGGAGTATGGCTACACCTTC. The chain links TRBV6-1 to TRBJ1-2, with D perhaps TRBD1 (5 bases). Germline V gives CDR1 MNHNS, CDR2 SASEGT. Trimming took 3 bases from V and 5 from J, leaving 13 bases between them. This CDR3 is 14 amino acids long.

This sequence joins TRBV10-2 and TRBJ1-1; tentatively, D is TRBD1 (5 bases). CDR3 length: 16 residues. V shed 4 bases and J shed 0 bases, with 15 bases lying between them. Germline V CDR1 and CDR2: WSHSY, SAAADI. CDR3 bases: TGCGCCAGCAGTGGGCCCTTCGGGGGAATGAACACTGAAGCTTTCTTT. This gives the protein CASSGPFGGMNTEAFF.

The rearrangement joins TRBV5-1 to TRBJ2-3; D might be TRBD1 (6 bases). In germline, CDR1 is SGHRS, CDR2 YFSETQ. The V end lost 0 bases, the J end lost 0 bases, and 11 bases lay between the germline ends. The CDR3 extends over 16 amino acids. CDR3 DNA: TGCGCCAGCAGCTTGGAAGGACAGCCTAGCACAGATACGCAGTATTTT. This sequence encodes CASSLEGQPSTDTQYF.

J is TRBJ2-7 and V is TRBV5-1; D is uncertain. V lost 2 bases and J 1 base, leaving 13 bases between the germline ends. Looked up from germline, CDR1 is SGHRS and CDR2 is YFSETQ. CDR3 length equals 15 residues. CDR3 nucleotide sequence: TGCGCCAGCAGCTTTTCACCTATCCCTTCCTACGAGCAGTACTTC. It yields the protein CASSFSPIPSYEQYF. Supplemented by reference TRBV5-1 and TRBJ2-7, the full variable domain reads KAGVTQTPRYLIKTRGQQVTLSCSPISGHRSVSWYQQTPGQGLQFLFEYFSETQRNKGNFPGRFSGRQFSNSRSEMNVSTLELGDSALYLCASSFSPIPSYEQYFGPGTRLTVT.

The chain combines TRBV6-5 with TRBJ1-1, with D unresolved. The CDR3 consists of 15 residues. Germline V CDR1 and CDR2: MNHEY, SVGAGI. V was pared by 4 bases and J by 1 base, with 13 bases between. In nucleotides, the CDR3 is TGTGCCAGCAGTTCCCCCTCGAGCTCGAACACTGAAGCTTTCTTT. Its protein is CASSSPSSSNTEAFF.

The chain joins TRBV3-1 (or the pseudogene TRBV3-2) to TRBJ2-2; 7 positions match TRBD1. V lost 2 bases, J lost 6 bases, and 3 bases stayed unmatched. The CDR3 is 14 amino acids. Germline lookup yields CDR1 LGHDT and CDR2 YNNKEL (reference sequence). The CDR3: CASSQRQGSGELFF. As DNA, the CDR3 is TGTGCCAGCAGCCAACGACAGGGATCCGGGGAGCTGTTTTTT.

The chain joins TRBV15 to TRBJ1-1; TRBD1 matches 8 bases. Germline-derived CDR1 and CDR2 are LNHNV and YYDKDF (reference sequence). The V gene end was trimmed by 9 bases and the J gene end by 0 bases; junction bases not matched to a gene: 3. The length of the CDR3 is 13 residues. The CDR3 spells CATNRGVNTEAFF. In nucleotides, the CDR3 is TGTGCCACAAACAGGGGGGTGAACACTGAAGCTTTCTTT.

This chain links TRBV9 with TRBJ1-4, with 8 positions matching TRBD1. After removal of 4 bases from V and 5 bases from J, the junction contained 7 bases not matched to a gene. CDR3 size: 15 residues. Germline V CDR1 and CDR2: SGDLS, YYNGEE. CDR3 nucleotide sequence: TGTGCCAGCAGCTCCGGACAGGGCGACAATGAAAAACTGTTTTTT. It translates to CASSSGQGDNEKLFF.

The rearrangement uses TRBV6-5 and TRBJ1-1; D possibly corresponds to TRBD1 (5 bases). The V and J ends lost 8 bases and 3 bases respectively, with 13 bases between them. This CDR3 has 13 residues. Germline CDR1 and CDR2: MNHEY and SVGAGI. CDR3: CASFSGRDTEAFF. The CDR3 coding sequence is TGTGCCAGCTTCTCAGGGAGGGACACTGAAGCTTTCTTT.

This CDR3 reads CASSLARGDPSGANVLTF. DNA for the CDR3: TGTGCCAGCAGCTTGGCCAGGGGGGACCCCTCTGGGGCCAACGTCCTGACTTTC. This chain uses TRBV5-6 with TRBJ2-6; D perhaps matches TRBD1 (7 bases). CDR1 and CDR2 from the germline V gene are SGHDT and YYEEEE. The V end was cut by 0 bases, the J end by 0 bases, with 13 bases between. The CDR3 has 18 amino acids. The entire variable domain, with the rest obtained from reference TRBV5-6 and TRBJ2-6, is as follows: DAGVTQSPTHLIKTRGQQVTLRCSPKSGHDTVSWYQQALGQGPQFIFQYYEEEERQRGNFPDRFSGHQFPNYSSELNVNALLLGDSALYLCASSLARGDPSGANVLTFGAGSRLTVL.

The rearrangement joins TRBV27 to TRBJ2-1; no definite D call. Trimming removed 0 bases from V and 1 base from J, with 13 bases in between. The CDR3 has 17 amino acids. Per germline, CDR1 MNHEY and CDR2 SMNVEV (reference sequence). The CDR3 here is CASSLSRRGGSYNEQFF. CDR3 nucleotides: TGTGCCAGCAGTTTATCGAGACGCGGTGGATCCTACAATGAGCAGTTCTTC.

The rearrangement uses TRBV7-3 and TRBJ2-7, with 10 bases fitting TRBD1. Germline trimming cut 5 bases from V and 2 bases from J; bases unmatched to any gene: 3. CDR1 is SGHTA, CDR2 FQGTGA, per germline. The CDR3 consists of 14 residues. CDR3 in DNA: TGTGCCAGCAGCCCCGGGACAGGGGCCTACGAGCAGTACTTC. Residues: CASSPGTGAYEQYF.

The genes are TRBV6-2 or TRBV6-3 and TRBJ2-1; TRBD2 might be the D (5 bases). The germline CDR1 and CDR2 sequences are MNHEY and SVGEGT. This CDR3 spans 13 amino acids. With 0 bases removed from V and 9 bases from J, the gap between germline ends came to 9 bases. Here the CDR3 reads CASSYSRGSEQFF. The CDR3 DNA follows: TGTGCCAGCAGTTACTCCCGGGGAAGTGAGCAGTTCTTC.

V usage is TRBV24-1 and J usage is TRBJ2-1; 8 bases are a match to TRBD2. The ends lost 5 bases at V and 2 bases at J; junction bases unmatched: 4. The CDR3 extends over 15 amino acids. CDR1 is KGHDR and CDR2 is SFDVKD in the germline V gene. Here the CDR3 reads CATSAGGGTYNEQFF. In DNA form, the CDR3 reads TGTGCCACCAGTGCGGGCGGGGGGACCTACAATGAGCAGTTCTTC.

The V gene is TRBV14, the J gene TRBJ2-1, with D perhaps TRBD1 (6 bases). V was pared by 2 bases and J by 3 bases, with 17 bases between. The CDR3 runs to 17 residues. CDR1 SGHDN and CDR2 FVKESK come from the germline V gene. The CDR3 DNA sequence: TGTGCCAGCAGCCAACCGGTGACAGGTCTCGGCTACAATGAGCAGTTCTTC. It specifies CASSQPVTGLGYNEQFF. Together with reference TRBV14 and TRBJ2-1, the CDR3 gives the full variable domain: EAGVTQFPSHSVIEKGQTVTLRCDPISGHDNLYWYRRVMGKEIKFLLHFVKESKQDESGMPNNRFLAERTGGTYSTLKVQPAELEDSGVYFCASSQPVTGLGYNEQFFGPGTRLTVL.

The V call is TRBV6-5, the J call TRBJ2-7; possible D gene TRBD1, 6 bases. The CDR3 has 15 residues. Trimming shortened V by 6 bases and J by 4 bases, and 19 bases separated the two germline ends. Germline V gene lookup returns CDR1 MNHEY and CDR2 SVGAGI. The CDR3 DNA follows: TGTGCCAGCAGAGACCTCCCAACACAGGGTTACGAGCAGTACTTC. Translating it yields CASRDLPTQGYEQYF.

The gene calls are TRBV7-8 and TRBJ1-2, with 10 bases aligning to TRBD1. Trimming at V came to 5 bases and at J to 5 bases, leaving 11 bases not matched to a gene. The CDR3 totals 16 residues. CDR1 is SGHVS and CDR2 is FQNEAQ in the germline V gene. In DNA form, the CDR3 reads TGTGCCAGCAGCCCGAGCAGGACAGGGGGTGCTTATGGCTACACCTTC. Translation: CASSPSRTGGAYGYTF.

Here the CDR3 reads CASSELAGAPGELFF. The CDR3 DNA sequence: TGCGCCAGCAGCGAACTAGCGGGCGCTCCCGGGGAGCTGTTTTTT. This chain joins TRBV5-1 and TRBJ2-2, with 9 nucleotides matching TRBD2. CDR1 SGHRS and CDR2 YFSETQ come from the germline V gene. Trimming removed 4 bases from V and 6 bases from J; junction bases left unmatched: 7. The CDR3 consists of 15 residues.

In its sample, this clone was seen once. The J gene is TRBJ2-1, the V gene TRBV11-1, with TRBD2 matching 7 bases. Germline V gene data show CDR1 as SGHAT and CDR2 as FQDESV (reference sequence). The CDR3 has 14 amino acids. V shed 0 bases and J 9 bases; nucleotides not matched to a gene: 5. The CDR3 nucleotides are TGTGCCAGCAGCTTAGCGGGGGGGTTTGTTGAGCAGTTCTTC. Translated: CASSLAGGFVEQFF.

V usage is TRBV18 and J usage is TRBJ2-7; TRBD2 agrees at 10 bases. V was pared by 3 bases and J by 0 bases, with 8 bases of the junction left unmatched. This CDR3 spans 17 amino acids. Germline CDR1 is KGHSH and CDR2 is LQKENI. The CDR3 region has the DNA TGTGCCAGCTCACCTGGACTAGCGGCCTCGAGCTCCTACGAGCAGTACTTC. Translated, it gives CASSPGLAASSSYEQYF.

The chain recombines TRBV20-1 with TRBJ1-1, with D uncertain. The CDR3 extends over 11 amino acids. Germline V lookup: CDR1 DFQATT, CDR2 SNEGSKA (reference sequence). V gave up 6 bases and J gave up 6 bases, with 11 bases separating them. Here the CDR3 DNA reads TGCAGTGCATTCGGGGTGCCTGAAGCTTTCTTT. This codes for CSAFGVPEAFF.

The rearrangement joins TRBV3-1 (or the pseudogene TRBV3-2) to TRBJ1-5; 7 positions agree with TRBD1. The V and J ends lost 0 bases and 4 bases, in that order; junction bases with no gene match: 6. This CDR3 contains 16 residues. CDR1 LGHDT and CDR2 YNNKEL come from the germline V gene (reference sequence). Here the CDR3 DNA reads TGTGCCAGCAGCCAAGACGGCGGCAGGGGGAATCAGCCCCAGCATTTT. Its translation: CASSQDGGRGNQPQHF.